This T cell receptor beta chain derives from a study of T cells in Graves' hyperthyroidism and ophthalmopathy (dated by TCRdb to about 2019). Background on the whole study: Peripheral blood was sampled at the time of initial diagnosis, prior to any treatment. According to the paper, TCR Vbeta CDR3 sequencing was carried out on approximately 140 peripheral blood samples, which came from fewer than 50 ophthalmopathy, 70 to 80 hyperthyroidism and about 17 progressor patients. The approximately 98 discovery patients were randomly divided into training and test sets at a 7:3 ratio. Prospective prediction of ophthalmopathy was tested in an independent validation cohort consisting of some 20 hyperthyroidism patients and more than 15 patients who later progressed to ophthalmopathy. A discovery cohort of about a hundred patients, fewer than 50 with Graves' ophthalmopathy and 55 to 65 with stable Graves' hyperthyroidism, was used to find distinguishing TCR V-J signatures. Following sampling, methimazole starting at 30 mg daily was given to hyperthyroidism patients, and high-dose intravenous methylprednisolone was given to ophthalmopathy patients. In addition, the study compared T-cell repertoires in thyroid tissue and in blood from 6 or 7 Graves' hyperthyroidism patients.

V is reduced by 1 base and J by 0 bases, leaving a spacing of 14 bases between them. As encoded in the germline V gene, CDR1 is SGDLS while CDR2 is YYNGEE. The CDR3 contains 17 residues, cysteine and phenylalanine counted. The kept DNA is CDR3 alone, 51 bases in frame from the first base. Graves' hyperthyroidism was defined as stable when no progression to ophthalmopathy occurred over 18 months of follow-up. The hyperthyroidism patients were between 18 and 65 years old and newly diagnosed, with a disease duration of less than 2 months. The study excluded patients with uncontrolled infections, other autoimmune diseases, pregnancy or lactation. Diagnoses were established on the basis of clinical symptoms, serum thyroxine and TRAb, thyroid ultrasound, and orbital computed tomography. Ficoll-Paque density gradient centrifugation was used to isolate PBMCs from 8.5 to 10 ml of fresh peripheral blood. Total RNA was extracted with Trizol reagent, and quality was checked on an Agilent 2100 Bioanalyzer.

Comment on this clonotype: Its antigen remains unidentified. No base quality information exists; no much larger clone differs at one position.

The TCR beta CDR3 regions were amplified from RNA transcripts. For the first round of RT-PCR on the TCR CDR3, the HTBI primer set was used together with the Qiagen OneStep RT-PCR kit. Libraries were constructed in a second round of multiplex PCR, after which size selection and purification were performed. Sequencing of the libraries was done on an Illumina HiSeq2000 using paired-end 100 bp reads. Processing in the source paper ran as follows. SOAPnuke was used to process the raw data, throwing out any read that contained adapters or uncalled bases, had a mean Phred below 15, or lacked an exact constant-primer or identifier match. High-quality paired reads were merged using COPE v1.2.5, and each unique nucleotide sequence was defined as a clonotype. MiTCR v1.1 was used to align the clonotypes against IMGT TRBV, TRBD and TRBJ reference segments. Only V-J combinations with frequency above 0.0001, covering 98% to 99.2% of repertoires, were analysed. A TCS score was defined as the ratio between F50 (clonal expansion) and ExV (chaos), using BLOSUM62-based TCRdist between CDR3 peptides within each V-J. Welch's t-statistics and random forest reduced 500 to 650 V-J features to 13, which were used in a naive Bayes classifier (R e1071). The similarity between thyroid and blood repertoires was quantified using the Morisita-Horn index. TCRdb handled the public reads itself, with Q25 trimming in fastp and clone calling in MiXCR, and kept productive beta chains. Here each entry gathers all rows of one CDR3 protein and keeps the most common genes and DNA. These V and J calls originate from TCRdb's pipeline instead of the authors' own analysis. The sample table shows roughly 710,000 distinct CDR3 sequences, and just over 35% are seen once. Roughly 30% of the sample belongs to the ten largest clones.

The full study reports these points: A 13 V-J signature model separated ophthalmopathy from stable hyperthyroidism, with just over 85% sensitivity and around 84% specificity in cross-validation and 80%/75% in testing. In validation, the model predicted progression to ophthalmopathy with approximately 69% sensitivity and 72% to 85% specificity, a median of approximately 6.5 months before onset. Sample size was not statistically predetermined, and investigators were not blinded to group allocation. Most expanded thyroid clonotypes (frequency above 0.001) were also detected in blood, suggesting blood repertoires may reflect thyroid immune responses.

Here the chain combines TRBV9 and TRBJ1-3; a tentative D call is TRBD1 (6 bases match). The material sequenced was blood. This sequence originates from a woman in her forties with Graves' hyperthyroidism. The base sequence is TGTGCCAGCAGCGTACAGGACAGTTCAGTCTCTGGAAACACCATATATTTT. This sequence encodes CASSVQDSSVSGNTIYF.